One and the same sample provided the 4 T cell receptor beta chains below, sequenced in a study of blood T cell repertoires in COVID-19. Assay: immunoSEQ multiplex PCR; the TCRdb copy retains only in-frame clones and omits some. The sample records 50,000 or so clones, 65% to 85% being singletons. The sample taken for sequencing was peripheral blood. Every receptor here comes from a man aged 65-85 years with acute or convalescent COVID-19.

This rearrangement joins TRBV18 to TRBJ2-3; 8 nucleotides align to TRBD2. The CDR3 covers 18 residues. V gave up 1 base and J gave up 0 bases; unmatched junction bases: 9. Germline-derived CDR1 and CDR2 are KGHSH and LQKENI. The CDR3 nucleotides read TGTGCCAGCTCACCACTGGCGGGAGGCCATAGTAGCACAGATACGCAGTATTTT. It yields the protein CASSPLAGGHSSTDTQYF.

This chain links TRBV4-1 with TRBJ2-1, with 9 bases that match TRBD2. The J segment lost 3 bases and the V segment lost 3 bases, leaving 9 bases of the junction unmatched. The CDR3 length is 17 residues. Germline values: CDR1 MGHRA, CDR2 YSYEKL. Written as DNA, the CDR3 is TGCGCCAGCAGCCATCCTCCGAGCGGGGGGCGCTACAATGAGCAGTTCTTC. Amino acids: CASSHPPSGGRYNEQFF.

The gene calls are TRBV2 and TRBJ1-5; 12 bases agree with TRBD1. Germline CDR1 SNHLY, CDR2 FYNNEI. CDR3 size: 15 residues. J gave up 7 bases and V 7 bases, and 8 bases lay outside the gene matches. The CDR3 here is CASILGTGGAQPQHF. DNA for the CDR3: TGTGCCAGCATCTTGGGGACAGGGGGCGCGCAGCCCCAGCATTTT. Full variable domain (rest looked up from reference TRBV2 and TRBJ1-5): EPEVTQTPSHQVTQMGQEVILRCVPISNHLYFYWYRQILGQKVEFLVSFYNNEISEKSEIFDDQFSVERPDGSNFTLKIRSTKLEDSAMYFCASILGTGGAQPQHFGDGTRLSIL.

This clone was counted between two and nine times. This chain's CDR3 is CASSLALNTGELFF. The CDR3 DNA reads TGTGCCAGCAGCTTGGCCCTGAACACCGGGGAGCTGTTTTTT. J is TRBJ2-2 and V is TRBV5-6; D is unclear. V lost 0 bases and J 1 base, leaving 4 bases between the germline ends. The CDR3 extends over 14 amino acids. The germline CDR1 and CDR2 sequences are SGHDT and YYEEEE. Based on the CDR3 plus reference TRBV5-6 and TRBJ2-2, the full variable domain is DAGVTQSPTHLIKTRGQQVTLRCSPKSGHDTVSWYQQALGQGPQFIFQYYEEEERQRGNFPDRFSGHQFPNYSSELNVNALLLGDSALYLCASSLALNTGELFFGEGSRLTVL.